Sequencing of this T cell receptor beta chain was carried out in a study of patients and donors after allogeneic stem cell transplantation. TCRdb reanalysed the RT-PCR reads using MiXCR and keeps one entry per CDR3 protein. The profile shows roughly 880,000 distinct CDR3 sequences, under 20% of them singletons. This receptor was taken from a human donor who was either an allogeneic HSCT recipient or a stem cell or donor lymphocyte infusion donor (not recorded which). It is not recorded whose cells these are; they may come from a transplant donor. Sequenced: blood, either unsorted or a sorted T cell fraction (not recorded which).

CDR3 protein: CASSYGLADNEQFF. As DNA, the CDR3 is TGTGCCAGCAGTTACGGGCTAGCGGACAATGAGCAGTTCTTC. The chain links TRBV6-5 to TRBJ2-1, with 7 bases lining up with TRBD2. The CDR3 covers 14 residues. Germline CDR1 is MNHEY and CDR2 is SVGAGI. Losses at the gene ends were 2 bases for V and 5 bases for J; bases not matched to a gene: 3.